Each of the 7 T cell receptor beta chains below was sequenced from the same sample in a study of T-cell memory formation after mild COVID-19. TCRdb re-analysed the 5' RACE reads in MiXCR, keeping a single row per CDR3 protein. The sample carries 300,000 to 400,000 distinct CDR3 sequences, approximately 16% recorded once. The sequencing sample was made of PBMCs or a T cell subset sorted from them (not recorded which). Receptor source: a man younger than 30 who had mild COVID-19 (a few samples of this study predate the infection). Cell type and time point are not known.

This clonotype has a count of ten or more. The chain couples TRBV7-2 to TRBJ1-5; D perhaps matches TRBD1 (5 bases). Germline CDR1 reads SGHTA; CDR2 reads FQGNSA. The V and J ends lost 2 bases and 3 bases respectively, with 11 bases between them. The CDR3 sequence is 15 residues long. CDR3 amino acids: CASSLPGHNNQPQHF. CDR3 DNA sequence: TGTGCCAGCAGCTTACCCGGACATAACAATCAGCCCCAGCATTTT.

V usage is TRBV5-1 and J usage is TRBJ1-1; unclear D gene. CDR1 and CDR2 from the germline V gene are SGHRS and YFSETQ. The CDR3 spans 15 residues. Trimming took 1 base from V and 0 from J, leaving 10 bases between them. CDR3: CASSLSGAVNTEAFF. In DNA form, the CDR3 reads TGCGCCAGCAGCTTGAGCGGAGCGGTGAACACTGAAGCTTTCTTT.

This clonotype was picked up many times. The chain joins TRBV4-3 to TRBJ2-5; D possibly corresponds to TRBD1 (5 bases). Germline values: CDR1 LGHNA, CDR2 YSLEER. V was pared by 1 base and J by 4 bases, with 13 bases between. This CDR3 region has 15 residues. The CDR3 here is CASSQGWGDLETQYF. In DNA, the CDR3 is TGCGCCAGCAGCCAAGGCTGGGGCGATCTAGAGACCCAGTACTTC.

This chain connects TRBV5-6 to TRBJ2-3; possibly TRBD2 for D (5 bases). The CDR3 is made up of 13 amino acids. In germline, CDR1 is SGHDT, CDR2 YYEEEE. V was trimmed by 4 bases and J by 3 bases, leaving 9 bases between them. The CDR3 loop reads CASSRQRTDTQYF. The DNA for the CDR3 is TGTGCCAGCAGCCGTCAGCGGACAGATACGCAGTATTTT.

This clonotype has just a few counts. The chain combines TRBV4-1 with TRBJ1-3; D remains unclear. Trimming stripped 1 base from V and 4 bases from J, with 2 bases between. The CDR3 contains 12 residues. CDR1 is MGHRA, CDR2 YSYEKL, per germline. CDR3 amino acids: CASSQGGNTIYF. DNA for the CDR3: TGCGCCAGCAGCCAAGGAGGAAACACCATATATTTT.

The table lists this clonotype with a few counts. This sequence joins TRBV28 and TRBJ1-5; 9 nucleotides align to TRBD1. The CDR3 contains 16 residues. Germline loops: CDR1 MDHEN, CDR2 SYDVKM. The junction had 0 bases not matched to a gene; V was cut back by 0 bases and J by 0 bases. The DNA of the CDR3 is TGTGCCAGCAGTTTATGGGGACAGGGTAGCAATCAGCCCCAGCATTTT. It codes for CASSLWGQGSNQPQHF.

The chain recombines TRBV5-1 with TRBJ2-1; tentatively, D is TRBD2 (7 bases). The germline V and J ends were trimmed by 4 bases and 15 bases, with 14 bases remaining between them. CDR1 SGHRS and CDR2 YFSETQ come from the germline V gene. CDR3 length equals 11 residues. CDR3 residues: CASSEGGPAFF. The CDR3 bases are TGCGCCAGCAGCGAGGGGGGGCCGGCGTTCTTC.